This T cell receptor beta chain was obtained from a study of cytomegalovirus exposure and HLA in healthy donors. PCR used 60 Vbeta primers and 13 Jbeta primers. Sequencing was performed with immunoSEQ multiplex PCR; in TCRdb, only in-frame clones are kept and a portion is missing. The repertoire consists of about 120,000 clones, with 60% to 85% occurring once and the leading ten covering approximately 2.5%. The CDR3 runs to 13 residues. Germline-derived CDR1 and CDR2 are KGHSH and LQKENI. V lost 1 base and J lost 7; bases outside the gene matches: 3. Study-level points and caveats: Presence/absence comparisons presumed near-even sequencing depth among donors. Later analysis indicated greater clonal expansion among HLA-associated TCR beta chains than among equally common other chains.

Details on this clone: Its antigen is not known.

The chain couples TRBV18 to TRBJ1-2; 7 bases fit TRBD1. This sequence originates from a female donor in good health and CMV-seronegative. Sequencing was done on a sample of PBMCs. The CDR3, as DNA: TGTGCCAGCTCACCACGTAGGGGGCTTGGCTACACCTTC. Protein sequence: CASSPRRGLGYTF.